The T cell receptor (beta chain) under discussion was sequenced for a study of early T cells in non-severe SARS-CoV-2 infection. The table lists this clonotype with many counts. Individually, cDNA molecules had unique molecular identifiers attached to them. MiXCR, run by TCRdb on the 5' RACE reads, gives a single entry per CDR3 protein. The sample carries about 80,000 distinct CDR3 sequences, 8.5% to 10% recorded once. V was clipped by 9 bases and J by 4 bases, with 15 bases between them. CDR1 and CDR2 from the germline V gene are SNHLY and FYNNEI. This CDR3 is built from 14 residues. Source material: whole blood. The chain joins TRBV2 to TRBJ2-2; weak D call: TRBD2 (5 bases). This receptor was obtained from an adult who was a healthcare worker with PCR-confirmed SARS-CoV-2 infection or an uninfected control (not recorded which). CDR3 residues: CASAGLAATGELFF. CDR3 coding DNA: TGTGCCAGTGCTGGGCTAGCAGCCACCGGGGAGCTGTTTTTT.